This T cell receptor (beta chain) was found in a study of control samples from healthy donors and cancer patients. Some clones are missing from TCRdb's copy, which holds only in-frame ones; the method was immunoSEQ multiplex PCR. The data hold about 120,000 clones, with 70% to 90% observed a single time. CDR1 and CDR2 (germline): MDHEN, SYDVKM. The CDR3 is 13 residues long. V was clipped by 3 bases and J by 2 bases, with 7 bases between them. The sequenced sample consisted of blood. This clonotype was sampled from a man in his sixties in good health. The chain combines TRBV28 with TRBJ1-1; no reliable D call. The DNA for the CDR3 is TGTGCCAGCAGTTTTGGCTCCAACACTGAAGCTTTCTTT. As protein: CASSFGSNTEAFF.